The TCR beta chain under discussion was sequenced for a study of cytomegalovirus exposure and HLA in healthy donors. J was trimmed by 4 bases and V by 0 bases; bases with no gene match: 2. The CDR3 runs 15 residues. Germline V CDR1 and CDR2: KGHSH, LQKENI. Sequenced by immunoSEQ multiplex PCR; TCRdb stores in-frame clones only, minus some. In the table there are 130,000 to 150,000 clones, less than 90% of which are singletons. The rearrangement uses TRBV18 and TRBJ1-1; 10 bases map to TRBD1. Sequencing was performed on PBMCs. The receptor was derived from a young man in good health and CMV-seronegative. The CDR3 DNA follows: TGTGCCAGCTCACCACCGGGGGACAGGGGCACTGAAGCTTTCTTT. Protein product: CASSPPGDRGTEAFF.